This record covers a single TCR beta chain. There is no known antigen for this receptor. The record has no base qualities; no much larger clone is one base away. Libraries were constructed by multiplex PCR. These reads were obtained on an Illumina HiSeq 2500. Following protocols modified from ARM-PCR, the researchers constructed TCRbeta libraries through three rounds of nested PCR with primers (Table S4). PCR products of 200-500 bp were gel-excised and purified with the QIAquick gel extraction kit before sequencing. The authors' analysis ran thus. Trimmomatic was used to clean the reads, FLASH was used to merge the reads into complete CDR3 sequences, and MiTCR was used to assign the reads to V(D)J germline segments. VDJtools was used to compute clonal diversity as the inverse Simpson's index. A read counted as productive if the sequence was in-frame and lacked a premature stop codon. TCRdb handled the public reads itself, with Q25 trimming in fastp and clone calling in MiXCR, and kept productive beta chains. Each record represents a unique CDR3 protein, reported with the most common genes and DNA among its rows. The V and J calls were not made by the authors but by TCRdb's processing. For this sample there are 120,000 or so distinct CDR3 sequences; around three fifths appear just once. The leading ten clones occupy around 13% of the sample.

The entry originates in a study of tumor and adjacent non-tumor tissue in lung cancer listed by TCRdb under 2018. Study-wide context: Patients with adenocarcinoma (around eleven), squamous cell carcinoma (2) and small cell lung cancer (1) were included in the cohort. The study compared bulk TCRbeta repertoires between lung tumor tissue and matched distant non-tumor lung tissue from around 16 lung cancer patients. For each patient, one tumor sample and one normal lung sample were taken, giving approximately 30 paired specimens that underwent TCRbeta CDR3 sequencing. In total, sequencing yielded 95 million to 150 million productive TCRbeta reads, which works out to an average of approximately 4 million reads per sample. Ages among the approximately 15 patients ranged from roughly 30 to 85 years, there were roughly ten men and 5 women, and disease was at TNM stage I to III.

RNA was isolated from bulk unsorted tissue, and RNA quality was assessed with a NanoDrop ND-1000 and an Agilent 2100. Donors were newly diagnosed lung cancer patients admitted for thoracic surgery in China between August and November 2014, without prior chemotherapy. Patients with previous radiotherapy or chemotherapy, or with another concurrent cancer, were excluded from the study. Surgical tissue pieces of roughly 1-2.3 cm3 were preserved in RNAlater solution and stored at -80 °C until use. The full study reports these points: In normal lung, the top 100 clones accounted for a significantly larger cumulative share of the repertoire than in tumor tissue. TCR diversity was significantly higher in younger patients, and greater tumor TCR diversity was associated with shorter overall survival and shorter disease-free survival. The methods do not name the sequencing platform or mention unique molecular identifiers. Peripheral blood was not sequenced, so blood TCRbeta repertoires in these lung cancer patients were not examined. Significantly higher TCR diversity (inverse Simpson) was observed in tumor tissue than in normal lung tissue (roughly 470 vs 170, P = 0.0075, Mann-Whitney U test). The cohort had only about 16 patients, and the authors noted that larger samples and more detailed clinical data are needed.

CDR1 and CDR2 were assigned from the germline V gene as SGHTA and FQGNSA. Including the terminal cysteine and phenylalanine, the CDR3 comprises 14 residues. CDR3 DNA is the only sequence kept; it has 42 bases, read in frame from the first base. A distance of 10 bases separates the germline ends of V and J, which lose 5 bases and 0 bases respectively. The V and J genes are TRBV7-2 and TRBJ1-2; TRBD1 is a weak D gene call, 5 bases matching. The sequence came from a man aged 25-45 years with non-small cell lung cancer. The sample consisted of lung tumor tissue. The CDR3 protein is CASSRGRANYGYTF. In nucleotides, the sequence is TGTGCCAGCAGCCGGGGGAGAGCTAACTATGGCTACACCTTC.